This T cell receptor beta chain was sequenced during a study of identical twins. A universal primer site arose from template switching, and cDNA bore unique molecular identifiers. TCRdb reprocessed the 5' RACE reads with MiXCR, giving one entry per CDR3 protein. The sample lists 200,000 to 250,000 distinct CDR3 sequences; under 12% were seen once. The CDR3 has 16 amino acids. Germline loops: CDR1 SGHKS, CDR2 YYEKEE (reference sequence). Trimming took off 4 bases at V and 0 bases at J, with 14 bases between the two ends. This clonotype was counted at least ten times. Antigen: not known. Points from the study as a whole: Insertions were fewer in abundant cord blood beta clonotypes, whereas memory repertoires showed none of this pattern. Weaker excess twin sharing was seen among beta out-of-frame sequences. Part of the zero-insertion signal could reflect confounding by invariant MAIT and iNKT cells.

The sequence came from a man aged 50-60 years in good health. The chain has TRBV5-5 and TRBJ1-3; D is unresolved. The sequencing input was memory T cells sorted from blood. CDR3: CASSRTVQSSGNTIYF. Here the CDR3 DNA reads TGTGCCAGCAGCCGAACGGTCCAGAGCTCTGGAAACACCATATATTTT.